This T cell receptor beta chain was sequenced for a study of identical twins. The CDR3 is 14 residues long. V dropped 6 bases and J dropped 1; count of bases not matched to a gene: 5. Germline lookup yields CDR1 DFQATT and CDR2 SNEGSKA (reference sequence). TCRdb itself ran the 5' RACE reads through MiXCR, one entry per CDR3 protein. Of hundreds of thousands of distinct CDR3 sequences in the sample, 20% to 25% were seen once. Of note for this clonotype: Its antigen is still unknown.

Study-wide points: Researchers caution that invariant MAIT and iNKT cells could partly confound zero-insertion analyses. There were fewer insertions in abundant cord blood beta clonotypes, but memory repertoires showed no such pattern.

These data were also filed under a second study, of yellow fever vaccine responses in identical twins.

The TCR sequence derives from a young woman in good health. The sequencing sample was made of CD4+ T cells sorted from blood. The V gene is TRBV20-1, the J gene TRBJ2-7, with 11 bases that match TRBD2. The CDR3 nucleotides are TGCAGTGCCGAACTAGCGGGAGTTTCCTACGAGCAGTACTTC. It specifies CSAELAGVSYEQYF.